This record covers a single T cell receptor (beta chain). The clone's antigen remains unknown. No per-base quality is available; no much larger clone lies one base away. Using the deep immunoSEQ assay, TCR CDR3 regions were amplified from genomic DNA by multiplex PCR. Extracted genomic DNA from each cell subset was distributed evenly across all wells of several immunoSEQ 96-well plates, and each plate was treated as a replicate. For sorted subsets, each replicate PCR was loaded with 200 ng genomic DNA, equivalent to 30,000 to 35,000 T cell genomes. Purified libraries were measured with a Qubit 3.0 fluorometer, size-checked on a Bioanalyzer 2100, and measured again with the KAPA Library Quantification kit. Each immunoSEQ 96-well plate was sequenced on its own single-read 150-cycle Illumina NextSeq 550 flow cell. From the authors' description of their analysis: The immunoSEQ output contained only junctional sequences without quality scores, so filtering could not match that applied to full-length reads. Sequences were annotated with PyIR, a Python wrapper for IgBLAST v1.9, using IMGT germline references to assign V/J genes and CDR3. Reads were filtered out if the reads had weak V/J assignments (E-value above 1e-6), no CDR3, stop codons, out-of-frame junctions, or ambiguous translated residues. V3J clonotypes were defined by identical inferred V gene, J gene, and CDR3 amino acid sequence. Percentage overlap between repertoires was calculated by dividing the number of shared unique clonotypes by the size of the smaller repertoire. Three approaches were used to assess repertoire richness: RTK rarefaction, the Chao1 estimator, and Recon v2.1 estimates of unobserved clonotypes. OLGA was used to compute generation probabilities for all TCRbeta clonotypes that the gDNA method yielded from a handful of donors. TCRdb re-hosts the immuneACCESS table, in-frame sequences only. Its copies lack some clones; in the studies checked, an unresolved V gene accounts for under half of them, and the cause for the rest is not known. Clone size and the V and J calls come from that table; the DNA yielded D and trimming. The sample includes under 1,900,000 clones, with roughly 98.5% observed a single time. Of the sample, over 0.3% falls within the top ten clones.

Donors were healthy HIV-negative adults with no recently reported acute infections or vaccinations. All donors were Caucasian adults living in Nashville, Tennessee, USA. CD4+ T cells were enriched by magnetic negative selection, after which naive cells were positively selected on CD45RA and the negative fraction was taken as the memory subset. Blood was collected by leukapheresis, and PBMCs were isolated by Ficoll-Histopaque density gradient centrifugation and then cryopreserved in liquid nitrogen vapor phase. Analytical flow cytometry was used to check the purity and quantity of each magnetically sorted T cell population. Genomic DNA was isolated from every sorted fraction and measured by UV absorbance on a Nanodrop 2000c. The data derive from a study of shared clonotypes between healthy human individuals (dated by TCRdb to 2019 to 2021). Regarding the complete study: A couple of women and a few men aged 18 to 49 years were included in the cohort. Each donor's leukapheresis produced roughly between about 0.9 and 9.5 billion PBMCs. To increase sequencing depth and limit assay-specific biases, different laboratories used diverse techniques to prepare libraries and sequence TCR repertoires. Blood TCR repertoires of 5 or 6 healthy adults were deeply sequenced to estimate repertoire size and the extent of clonotype sharing between individuals. For each donor, CD4 naive and CD4 memory were each given three plates, CD8 naive was given two plates, and CD8 memory was given one plate. What the research found in general, with its limitations: Naive subsets generally had larger estimated clonotype richness than memory subsets. Compared with non-shared clonotypes, the clonotypes found in all four sorted-subset donors had higher generation probabilities. Only blood was sampled, and tissue TCR repertoires likely differ from those in blood. Across four donors, about 4.5% of naive CD4, 3% to 4% of naive CD8, roughly 2.2% of memory CD4, and 0.3% to 0.45% of memory CD8 clonotypes were shared. Incomplete sequencing was indicated by rarefaction of sorted-subset datasets, despite the large sequencing depth. The genetic and exposure-history diversity represented was limited by the small number of donors. Pairwise subsampling indicated that sequencing depth was expected to affect the degree of clonotype sharing among donors.

As encoded in the germline V gene, CDR1 is MDHEN while CDR2 is SYDVKM. The CDR3 spans 16 residues, from the cysteine through the phenylalanine. Left in the record is the CDR3 DNA by itself, 48 bases read in frame from the first base. V gives up 2 bases and J gives up 5 bases, and the segment between their germline ends measures 17 bases. The sequence came from a man between 25 and 39 years old in good health. The specimen sequenced was naive CD4+ T cells sorted from blood. The sample's cell subset or site, from its label and the paper: CD45RA+ positively selected. The rearrangement combines TRBV28 with TRBJ2-3, and TRBD2 may be the D gene, going by 5 matching bases. CDR3 loop: CASSLSGRPRGDTQYF. The nucleotide sequence reads as follows: TGTGCCAGCAGTTTAAGTGGGCGACCCCGGGGAGATACGCAGTATTTT. Joined to the reference TRBV28 and TRBJ2-3 proteins, this CDR3 gives the full variable domain: DVKVTQSSRYLVKRTGEKVFLECVQDMDHENMFWYRQDPGLGLRLIYFSYDVKMKEKGDIPEGYSVSREKKERFSLILESASTNQTSMYLCASSLSGRPRGDTQYFGPGTRLTVL.